This T cell receptor beta chain was sequenced during a study of T cell clonality in common variable immunodeficiency. Study conclusions and caveats: TCRbeta clonality was increased in CVID versus healthy controls. Patient heterogeneity in the CVID cohort limited correlations between repertoire features and clinical complications. Common variable immunodeficiency TCR beta sequences reportedly had fewer deletions and N-nucleotide insertions.

Sequencing input was equivalent genomic DNA from CVID and controls. Profiling relied on immunoSEQ multiplex PCR, and the TCRdb table lists in-frame clones only, not all of them. The sample shows 35,000 to 50,000 clones, none of them appearing just once. The CDR3 covers 17 residues. The V and J ends lost 4 bases and 1 base respectively, with 17 bases between them. Germline V CDR1 and CDR2: SGHRS, YFSETQ. This clone was observed at least ten times. Its target is not known. Read data end 3 residues before the CDR3 end; the end is taken from the germline J gene. The clonotype originates from a person aged 18-70 years in good health. The sample consisted of peripheral blood mononuclear cells. The V call is TRBV5-1, the J call TRBJ1-4, with a tentative D call TRBD1 (6 bases). Here the CDR3 reads CASSPVRGGGTNEKLFF. Incomplete CDR3 DNA: TGCGCCAGCAGCCCAGTTCGTGGGGGCGGAACTAATGAAAAA.